Listed below are T cell receptor beta chains from one sample, sequenced in a study of shared clonotypes between healthy human individuals. TCRdb's table, derived via immunoSEQ multiplex PCR, lists solely in-frame clones and lacks some. The sample has approximately 1,000,000 clones, roughly 74% seen once. Sequencing was done on a sample of memory CD4+ T cells from PBMCs. The receptors here all came from a man aged 18 to 30 in good health. Some clones in this sample may be carry-over from other donors' samples. The CDR3 runs from the conserved cysteine through the conserved F or W. Fields, in order: J gene, V gene, CDR3 protein.

TRBJ2-3	TRBV18	CASSRNGEREGRIDTQYF
TRBJ2-3	TRBV11-3	CASSRRGGASDTQYF
TRBJ1-4	TRBV5-1	CASSLEGTGDEKLFF
TRBJ2-2	TRBV30	CAWSVQGAGELFF
TRBJ1-3	TRBV4-1	CASSQLLTGYSGNTIYF
TRBJ1-2	TRBV5-4	CASSSRTGTPFGYTF
TRBJ1-1	TRBV4-1	CASSQDLGVVAFF
TRBJ2-5	TRBV7-9	CASSLKVDRGIAETQYF
TRBJ1-2	TRBV28	CASSTPFSGANYGYTF
TRBJ1-2	TRBV5-4	CASSRWDRGGYGYTF
TRBJ2-1	TRBV15	CATKASGSNEQFF
TRBJ2-5	TRBV30	CAWSVNRGETQYF
TRBJ2-2	TRBV7-8	CASSLGLAGVRTGELFF
TRBJ2-1	TRBV2	CASSLAGGRGYNEQFF
TRBJ2-7	TRBV18	CASSPGTSYEQYF
TRBJ2-2	TRBV9	CASSNTGTGELFF
TRBJ1-1	TRBV19	CASSIPGSTEAFF
TRBJ2-1	TRBV14	CASSQGTRNYNEQFF
TRBJ1-2	TRBV29-1	CSVGVQGASGYTF
TRBJ2-1	TRBV7-2	CASSTRLASGNEQFF